One T cell receptor beta chain is described in this entry. The data are from a study of blood T cell repertoires in COVID-19. The overall study: In each case, the material was cDNA or gDNA derived from T cells, B-cell-depleted T cells, or PBMCs.

The CDR3 is 19 amino acids. Germline-derived CDR1 and CDR2 are MNHEY and SVGEGT. Between the trimmed V and J ends, which lost 4 bases and 0 bases, there was a span of 19 bases. Assay used: immunoSEQ multiplex PCR; TCRdb lists only in-frame clones, some missing. The table lists over 55,000 clones, 88% of them singletons. The sequencing input was peripheral blood. The chain uses TRBV6-2 or TRBV6-3 and TRBJ2-6; tentatively, D is TRBD1 (6 bases). This sequence originates from a human donor in a cohort sampled during active COVID-19. Here the CDR3 DNA reads TGTGCCAGCAGTTGGGATGGGAGCCAGGGGCTCTCTGGGGCCAACGTCCTGACTTTC. Its protein product is CASSWDGSQGLSGANVLTF.